Only a few counts were recorded for the clone carrying this T cell receptor beta chain. The data were obtained in a study of blood T cell repertoires in COVID-19. Study-wide context: From the United States, Italy and Spain came samples of acute and convalescent COVID-19.

Trimming at V came to 3 bases and at J to 6 bases, leaving 12 bases not matched to a gene. The germline V gene encodes CDR1 SEHNR and CDR2 FQNEAQ (reference sequence). The CDR3 sequence is 16 residues long. The repertoire was sequenced with immunoSEQ multiplex PCR; TCRdb's copy has only in-frame clones and lacks some. The sample has about 480,000 clones; 88% are singletons. The source of this sequence is a woman aged 45-60 years with COVID-19, enrolled during active disease. The sequencing sample was made of peripheral blood. The chain joins TRBV7-9 to TRBJ1-1, with 8 nucleotides matching TRBD1. The DNA of the CDR3 is TGTGCCAGCAGCTTGGGTGGACAGGGAAAAAAGGCTGAAGCTTTCTTT. It specifies CASSLGGQGKKAEAFF. Full variable domain (remainder filled in from reference TRBV7-9 and TRBJ1-1): DTGVSQNPRHKITKRGQNVTFRCDPISEHNRLYWYRQTLGQGPEFLTYFQNEAQLEKSRLLSDRFSAERPKGSFSTLEIQRTEQGDSAMYLCASSLGGQGKKAEAFFGQGTRLTVV.